This TCR beta chain was sequenced for a study of human T cells and chemical hapten exposure listed by TCRdb under 2021. About the investigation overall: For sensitization, 2% DPC in acetone was applied to a 2 cm by 2 cm area of upper inner arm skin. Weekly therapeutic DPC doses were additionally applied to the scalp of patients throughout the roughly 23-week study period. Patch tests used Finn chambers with 0.01% DPC on the upper back, scored after 6 days by International Contact Dermatitis Research Group standards. Most of the patients in the cohort were female, and the cohort covered alopecia areata with under or over 50% scalp involvement, alopecia totalis and alopecia universalis. Libraries were combined into a pool for sequencing, and differences in TCR yield between samples came mainly from small differences in library volumes within the pool. The study tracked peripheral blood TCR repertoire changes in vivo during primary and secondary sensitization to the hapten diphenylcyclopropenone (DPC) in alopecia patients. Blood samples were taken from patients before sensitization (week 0) and then at 2, 6 and about 24 weeks after DPC sensitization. Blood for TCR sequencing was provided by twenty-nine alopecia patients at one to four time points (pre-sensitization, 2, 6 and 24 weeks).

The library was generated by RACE. Sequencer: NextSeq 500. During library preparation, unique molecular identifiers were attached to individual cDNA molecules so that TCRs could be counted quantitatively and reproducibly. Both TCR alpha and TCR beta chains were sequenced from each blood RNA sample. The study's own analysis went as follows. Samples had a median of roughly 98,000 TCRs, with a range from roughly 20,000 to 700,000. V, J and CDR3 annotation of the TCR reads was performed with the Decombinator software suite. For the PS versus PT1 abundance plots, all samples were subsampled to the same number of TCRs (28,000). TCRs were defined as expanded if absent before sensitization and observed at least eight times at the 2-week time point. TCRdb itself trimmed the public reads at Q25 with fastp, ran MiXCR and retained productive beta chains. Each entry is one CDR3 protein sequence, shown with its most common DNA and genes. The V and J calls, along with clone size, are taken from TCRdb and not from the paper's own processing. The sample includes more than 150,000 distinct CDR3 sequences, with 25% to 30% observed a single time. The top ten clonotypes cover less than 3.5% of the sample.

Sample time point, as interpreted from the label and publication: pre-sensitization, week 0. The treatment or condition label, as the study defines it: therapeutic diphenylcyclopropenone sensitization with weekly scalp DPC. At each patch-test visit, blood was drawn before the patch test was applied. Patients were considered eligible if aged 18 to 70, diagnosed with alopecia and deemed suitable for DPC therapy, and patients were excluded if pregnant. Total RNA was extracted from unfractionated whole blood that had been collected in Tempus Blood RNA tubes. This clonotype was seen a handful of times. The antigen this receptor binds is unknown. Base qualities are not at hand, and no much larger clone is one base apart. Summary of the overall study and its limitations: DPC sensitization did not change how many TCRs were above 1 in 1000 frequency, and no evidence was found of alterations in global repertoire structure. All patients had alopecia, a presumed autoimmune disease, so their immune response might differ from that of healthy individuals. Compared with pre-sensitization or healthy control sets, expanded TCRs formed significantly more large CDR3 similarity clusters, which is consistent with antigen-driven responses. After repeated subsampling, changes were observed in the strength of the expansion versus patch-test correlation and in the threshold at which the correlation became significant. Patch test score correlated positively with the number of PT1 expanded TCRs, reaching significance at thresholds 8, 16 and 32 but not at 4.

This TCR was recovered from a woman under 40 with alopecia areata. Some clones in this sample may be carry-over from other donors' samples. Sequenced material: whole blood, taken in connection with sensitization to the hapten diphenylcyclopropenone (DPC).

The CDR3 sequence is CASRPGGSVETQYF. The sequenced DNA is TGTGCCAGCAGACCCGGGGGGTCGGTGGAGACCCAGTACTTC. This chain is built from TRBV28 and TRBJ2-5; 7 bases in the junction line up with TRBD2. CDR1 and CDR2 are drawn from the germline V gene: MDHEN, SYDVKM. Trimming removed 6 bases from V and 5 bases from J; the gene matches leave 9 bases unexplained. The CDR3 sequence holds 14 residues, the cysteine and phenylalanine included. The DNA shown is the 42-base CDR3, in frame from base 1.